A selection of T cell receptor beta chains follows, all from one sample in a study of blood T cell repertoires in COVID-19. The data were produced by immunoSEQ multiplex PCR, yet TCRdb's version contains in-frame clones alone and is incomplete. The sample shows about 160,000 clones, roughly 90% of them seen only once. Sequencing used peripheral blood. These receptors were collected from a man aged 60 to 75 with active or convalescent COVID-19. CDR3s include the opening cysteine and the closing phenylalanine or tryptophan. A D gene is named only where the DNA matches it firmly. The size entry is marked missing in some rows and otherwise reads once, few, many or a size class.

TRBD2,NA,18,TRBV11-2,TRBJ2-7,CASSLRGGLAGRSYEQYF,TGTGCCAGCAGCTTACGAGGGGGACTAGCGGGGCGCTCCTACGAGCAGTACTTC
NA,NA,12,TRBV5-1,TRBJ2-1,CASSLVTDSKFF,TGCGCCAGCAGCTTGGTAACGGACTCAAAATTCTTC
NA,NA,13,TRBV5-8,TRBJ1-1,CASSLFRGTEAFF,TGTGCCAGCAGCTTATTCAGGGGCACTGAAGCTTTCTTT
TRBD2,NA,16,TRBV19,TRBJ2-1,CASSIAGGPPYNEQFF,TGTGCCAGTAGTATCGCGGGGGGGCCCCCCTACAATGAGCAGTTCTTC
TRBD1,NA,15,TRBV2,TRBJ1-5,CASSGQGGPNQPQHF,TGTGCCAGCAGTGGACAGGGGGGTCCCAATCAGCCCCAGCATTTT
TRBD1,NA,15,TRBV19,TRBJ2-3,CASSFDRGPTDTQYF,TGTGCCAGTAGTTTTGACAGGGGTCCCACAGATACGCAGTATTTT
TRBD1,NA,14,TRBV6-5,TRBJ1-2,CASSYSDRDYGYTF,TGTGCCAGCAGTTACTCCGACAGGGACTATGGCTACACCTTC
TRBD2,NA,16,TRBV3-1/TRBV3-2,TRBJ2-3,CASSLTSGGAGDTQYF,TGTGCCAGCAGCCTTACTAGCGGGGGGGCCGGAGATACGCAGTATTTT
TRBD1,NA,14,TRBV19,TRBJ2-2,CASTGTVSTGELFF,TGTGCCAGTACAGGGACAGTTAGCACCGGGGAGCTGTTTTTT
TRBD2,once,16,TRBV5-1,TRBJ2-3,CASSLGLAGGTDTQYF,TGCGCCAGCAGCTTGGGACTAGCGGGAGGCACAGATACGCAGTATTTT
NA,NA,16,TRBV4-1,TRBJ1-5,CASSQAQDYSNQPQHF,TGCGCCAGCAGCCAAGCCCAGGACTATAGCAATCAGCCCCAGCATTTT
TRBD1,NA,17,TRBV7-8,TRBJ1-2,CASSLETQTGNLYGYTF,TGTGCCAGCAGCCTAGAAACCCAGACAGGGAACCTCTATGGCTACACCTTC
TRBD1,NA,15,TRBV5-4,TRBJ2-7,CASSPLGTGDYEQYF,TGTGCCAGCAGCCCCCTTGGGACAGGGGATTACGAGCAGTACTTC
NA,NA,13,TRBV7-2,TRBJ1-2,CASSLTGDGGYTF,TGTGCCAGCAGCTTAACCGGGGATGGTGGCTACACCTTC
TRBD1,few,13,TRBV12-3/TRBV12-4,TRBJ1-1,CASSPGQGTEAFF,TGTGCCAGCAGTCCGGGACAGGGCACTGAAGCTTTCTTT
TRBD2,NA,18,TRBV5-3,TRBJ2-2,CARSLRPSGSPNTGELFF,TGTGCCAGAAGCTTGAGGCCTAGCGGGAGTCCGAACACCGGGGAGCTGTTTTTT
NA,NA,14,TRBV27,TRBJ1-4,CASSGYRANEKLFF,TGTGCCAGCAGTGGATACAGAGCTAATGAAAAACTGTTTTTT
NA,NA,12,TRBV27,TRBJ1-4,CASREGNEKLFF,TGTGCCAGCAGGGAGGGTAATGAAAAACTGTTTTTT
TRBD2,NA,16,TRBV18,TRBJ2-5,CASSPFSGRAPSTQYF,TGTGCCAGCTCACCATTTAGCGGGAGGGCCCCTTCGACCCAGTACTTC
TRBD2,NA,14,TRBV27,TRBJ2-7,CASAWREEDYEQYF,TGTGCCAGCGCTTGGCGGGAGGAGGACTACGAGCAGTACTTC
NA,once,14,TRBV11-2,TRBJ1-1,CASSLVPENTEAFF,TGTGCCAGCAGCTTAGTCCCAGAGAACACTGAAGCTTTCTTT
NA,NA,15,TRBV14,TRBJ1-4,CASSQGGGLNEKLFF,TGTGCCAGCAGCCAAGGGGGGGGCTTGAATGAAAAACTGTTTTTT